These 9 T cell receptor beta chains came from one sample sequenced in a study of T cell responses to AZD1222 COVID-19 vaccine. Profiled with immunoSEQ multiplex PCR; TCRdb holds only in-frame clones, not every one. The sample includes 53,000 or so clones, roughly 85% of them seen just once. The sample here was peripheral blood, taken on day 0 of MenACWY control vaccination. The origin of the receptors is an adult in good health.

This clone was observed a handful of times. The chain links TRBV10-3 to TRBJ2-2, with 9 positions matching TRBD2. CDR3 length: 14 amino acids. CDR1 and CDR2 from the germline V gene are ENHRY and SYGVKD. The V segment lost 10 bases and the J segment 5 bases; nucleotides outside the gene matches: 8. Here the CDR3 reads CANFPGLATGELFF. The CDR3, as DNA: TGTGCCAACTTCCCCGGACTAGCGACCGGGGAGCTGTTTTTT.

The DNA of the CDR3 is TGTGCCAGCAGCACCGGAGGGGCCTACGAGCAGTACTTC. This encodes CASSTGGAYEQYF. The V and J genes are TRBV12-3 or TRBV12-4 and TRBJ2-7; D is possibly TRBD2 (6 bases). The V end was cut by 6 bases, the J end by 2 bases, with 11 bases between. This CDR3 contains 13 residues.

This clone has just a few counts. Here the CDR3 DNA reads TGTGCCAGCAGCCTGACGGTGGCAACTAATGAAAAACTGTTTTTT. This encodes CASSLTVATNEKLFF. The rearrangement joins TRBV7-9 to TRBJ1-4; D is uncertain. Trimming took 5 bases from V and 0 from J, leaving 10 bases between them. The CDR3 length is 15 residues. The V gene's germline CDR1 is SEHNR and CDR2 FQNEAQ (reference sequence).

The J gene is TRBJ2-1, the V gene TRBV4-3; D is possibly TRBD2 (6 bases). The germline V gene encodes CDR1 LGHNA and CDR2 YSLEER. There are 18 residues in the CDR3. Trimming took off 3 bases at V and 5 bases at J, with 23 bases between the two ends. The DNA for the CDR3 is TGCGCCAGCAGCCAGCAGGTGGGAGGAGACTCGATCCACAATGAGCAGTTCTTC. It yields the protein CASSQQVGGDSIHNEQFF.

The chain couples TRBV20-1 to TRBJ2-1; 7 bases line up with TRBD2. V shed 3 bases and J 8 bases; nucleotides not matched to a gene: 10. CDR1 and CDR2 from the germline V gene are DFQATT and SNEGSKA (reference sequence). The CDR3 covers 14 residues. Here the CDR3 DNA reads TGCAGTGCTAGTCGTGGGGGAGGGGTTGATGAGCAGTTCTTC. It is translated as CSASRGGGVDEQFF.

This sequence joins TRBV19 and TRBJ2-7; D remains ambiguous. Germline V gene data show CDR1 as LNHDA and CDR2 as SQIVND (reference sequence). This CDR3 comprises 13 residues. V was trimmed by 3 bases and J by 0 bases, leaving 6 bases between them. CDR3 residues: CASSMGYSYEQYF. The CDR3 DNA reads as TGTGCCAGTAGTATGGGCTACTCCTACGAGCAGTACTTC.

This chain uses TRBV30 with TRBJ1-5; the D is unclear. This CDR3 has 16 residues. The V end was cut by 1 base, the J end by 0 bases, with 13 bases between. From germline, CDR1 is GTSNPN and CDR2 SVGIG (reference sequence). CDR3 loop: CAWSARTDYSNQPQHF. DNA of the CDR3: TGTGCCTGGAGTGCACGGACCGATTATAGCAATCAGCCCCAGCATTTT.

The chain has TRBV28 and TRBJ1-5; 7 bases align to TRBD1. Germline V lookup: CDR1 MDHEN, CDR2 SYDVKM. The CDR3 is made up of 15 amino acids. Unmatched junction bases numbered 10, after V lost 4 bases and J lost 7 bases. As DNA, the CDR3 is TGTGCCAGCAGTTCCATAACAGGGGTTGGACAGCCCCAGCATTTT. This encodes CASSSITGVGQPQHF.

This clone was found once. The chain is built from TRBV21-1 and TRBJ1-1; the table assigns TRBD1, which was not confirmed against the DNA. TRBV21-1 represents a pseudogene. CDR3 length: 18 amino acids. CDR3 nucleotide sequence: TGTGCCAGCAGCGCCCCTACAGACAGGGAGTGGGGGAACACTGAAGCTTTCTTT. This codes for CASSAPTDREWGNTEAFF.